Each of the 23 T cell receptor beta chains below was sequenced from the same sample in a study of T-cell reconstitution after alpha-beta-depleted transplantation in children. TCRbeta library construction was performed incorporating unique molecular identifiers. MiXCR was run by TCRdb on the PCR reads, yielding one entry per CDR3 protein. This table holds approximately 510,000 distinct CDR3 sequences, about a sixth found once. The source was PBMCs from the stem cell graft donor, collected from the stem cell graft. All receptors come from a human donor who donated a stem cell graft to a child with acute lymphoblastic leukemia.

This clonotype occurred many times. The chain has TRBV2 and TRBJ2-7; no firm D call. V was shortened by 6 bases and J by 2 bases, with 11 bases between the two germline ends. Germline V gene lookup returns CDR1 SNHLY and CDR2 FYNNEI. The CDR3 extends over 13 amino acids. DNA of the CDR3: TGTGCCAGCAGCTTAAAGTCTCCCTACGAGCAGTACTTC. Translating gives CASSLKSPYEQYF.

CDR3 loop: CTSSQDGPRRTTEAFF. CDR3 DNA sequence: TGCACCAGCAGCCAAGATGGCCCCCGAAGGACCACTGAAGCTTTCTTT. V is TRBV1 and J is TRBJ1-1; the table calls TRBD1, which could not be checked here. TRBV1 counts as a pseudogene. This CDR3 region has 16 residues.

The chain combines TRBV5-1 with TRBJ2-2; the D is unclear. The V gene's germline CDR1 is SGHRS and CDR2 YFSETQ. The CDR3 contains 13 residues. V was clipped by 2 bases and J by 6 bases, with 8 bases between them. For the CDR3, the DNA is TGCGCCAGCAGCTTACTCACCTCCGGGGAGCTGTTTTTT. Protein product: CASSLLTSGELFF.

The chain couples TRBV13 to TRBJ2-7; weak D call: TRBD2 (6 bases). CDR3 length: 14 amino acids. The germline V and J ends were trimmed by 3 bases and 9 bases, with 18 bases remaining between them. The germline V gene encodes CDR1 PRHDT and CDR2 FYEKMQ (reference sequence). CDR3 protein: CASSFRSDYQGQYF. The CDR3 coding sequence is TGTGCCAGCAGCTTTCGATCGGACTATCAAGGGCAGTACTTC.

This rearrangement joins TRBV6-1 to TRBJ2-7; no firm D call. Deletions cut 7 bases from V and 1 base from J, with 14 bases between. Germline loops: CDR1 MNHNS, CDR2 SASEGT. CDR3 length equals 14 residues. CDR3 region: CASTPLGASYEQYF. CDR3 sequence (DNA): TGTGCCAGCACTCCCCTGGGTGCTTCCTACGAGCAGTACTTC.

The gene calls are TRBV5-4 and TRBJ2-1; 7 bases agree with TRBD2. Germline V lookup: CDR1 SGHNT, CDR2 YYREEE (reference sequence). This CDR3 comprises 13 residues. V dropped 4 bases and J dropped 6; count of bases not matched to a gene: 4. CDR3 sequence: CASSRTSFNEQFF. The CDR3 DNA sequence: TGTGCCAGCAGCCGGACTAGTTTCAATGAGCAGTTCTTC.

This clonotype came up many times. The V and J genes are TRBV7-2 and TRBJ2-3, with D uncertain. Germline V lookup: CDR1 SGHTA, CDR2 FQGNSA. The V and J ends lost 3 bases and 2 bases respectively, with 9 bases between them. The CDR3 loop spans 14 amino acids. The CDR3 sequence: CASSFIGSTDTQYF. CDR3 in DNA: TGTGCCAGCAGCTTTATAGGCTCCACAGATACGCAGTATTTT. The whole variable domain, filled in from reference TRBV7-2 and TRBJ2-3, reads GAGVSQSPSNKVTEKGKDVELRCDPISGHTALYWYRQSLGQGLEFLIYFQGNSAPDKSGLPSDRFSAERTGGSVSTLTIQRTQQEDSAVYLCASSFIGSTDTQYFGPGTRLTVL.

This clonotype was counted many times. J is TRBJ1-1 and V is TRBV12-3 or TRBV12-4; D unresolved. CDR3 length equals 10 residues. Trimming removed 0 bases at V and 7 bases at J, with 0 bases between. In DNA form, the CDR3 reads TGTGCCAGCAGTTTAGCTGAAGCTTTCTTT. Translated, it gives CASSLAEAFF.

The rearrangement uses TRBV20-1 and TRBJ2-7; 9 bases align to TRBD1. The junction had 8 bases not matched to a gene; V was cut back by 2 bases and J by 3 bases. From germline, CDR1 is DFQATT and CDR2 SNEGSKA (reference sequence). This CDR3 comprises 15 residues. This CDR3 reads CSARLGGTGRYEQYF. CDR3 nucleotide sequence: TGCAGTGCTAGACTTGGGGGGACAGGGCGCTACGAGCAGTACTTC.

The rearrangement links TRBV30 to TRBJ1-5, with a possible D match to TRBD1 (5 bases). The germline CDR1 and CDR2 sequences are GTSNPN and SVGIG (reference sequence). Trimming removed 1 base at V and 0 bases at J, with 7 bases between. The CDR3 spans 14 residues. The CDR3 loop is CAWSEGYSNQPQHF. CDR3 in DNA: TGTGCCTGGAGTGAGGGGTATAGCAATCAGCCCCAGCATTTT. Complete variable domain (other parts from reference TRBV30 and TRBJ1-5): SQTIHQWPATLVQPVGSPLSLECTVEGTSNPNLYWYRQAAGRGLQLLFYSVGIGQISSEVPQNLSASRPQDRQFILSSKKLLLSDSGFYLCAWSEGYSNQPQHFGDGTRLSIL.

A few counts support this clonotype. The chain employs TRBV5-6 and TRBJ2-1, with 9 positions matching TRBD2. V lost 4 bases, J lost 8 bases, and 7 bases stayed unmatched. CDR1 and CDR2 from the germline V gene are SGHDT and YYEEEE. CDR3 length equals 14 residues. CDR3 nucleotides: TGTGCCAGCAGCCTCTTAGCGGGAGTCTATGAGCAGTTCTTC. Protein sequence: CASSLLAGVYEQFF.

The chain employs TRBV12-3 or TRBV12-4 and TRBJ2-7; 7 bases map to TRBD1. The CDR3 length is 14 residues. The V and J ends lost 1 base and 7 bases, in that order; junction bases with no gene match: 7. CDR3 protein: CASSLDRGGWEQYF. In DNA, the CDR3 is TGTGCCAGCAGTTTAGACAGGGGTGGGTGGGAGCAGTACTTC.

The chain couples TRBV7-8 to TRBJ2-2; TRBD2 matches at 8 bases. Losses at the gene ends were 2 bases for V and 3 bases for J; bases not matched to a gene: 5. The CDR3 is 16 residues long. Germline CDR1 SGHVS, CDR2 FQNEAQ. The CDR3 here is CASSLPAGGYTGELFF. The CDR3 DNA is TGTGCCAGCAGCTTACCGGCGGGAGGTTACACCGGGGAGCTGTTTTTT.

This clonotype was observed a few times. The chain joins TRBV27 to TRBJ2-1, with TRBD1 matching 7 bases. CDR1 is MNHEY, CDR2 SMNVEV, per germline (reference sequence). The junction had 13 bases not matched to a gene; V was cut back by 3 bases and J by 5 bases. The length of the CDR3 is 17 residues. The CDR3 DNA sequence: TGTGCCAGCAGTTTCCCCCGATGGGGGACAGAACACAATGAGCAGTTCTTC. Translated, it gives CASSFPRWGTEHNEQFF.

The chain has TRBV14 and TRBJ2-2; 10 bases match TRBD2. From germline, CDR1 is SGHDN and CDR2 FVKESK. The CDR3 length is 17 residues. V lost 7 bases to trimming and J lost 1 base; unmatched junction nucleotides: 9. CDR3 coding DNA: TGTGCCAGCATCCTCCCTAGCGGGAGAGTGAACACCGGGGAGCTGTTTTTT. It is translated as CASILPSGRVNTGELFF.

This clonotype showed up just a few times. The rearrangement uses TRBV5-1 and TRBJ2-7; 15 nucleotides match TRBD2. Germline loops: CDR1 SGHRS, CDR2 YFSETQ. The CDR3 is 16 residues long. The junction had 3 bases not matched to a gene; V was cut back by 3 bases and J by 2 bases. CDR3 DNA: TGCGCCAGCAGCTATGGGACTAGCGGGGGGCCCTACGAGCAGTACTTC. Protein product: CASSYGTSGGPYEQYF.

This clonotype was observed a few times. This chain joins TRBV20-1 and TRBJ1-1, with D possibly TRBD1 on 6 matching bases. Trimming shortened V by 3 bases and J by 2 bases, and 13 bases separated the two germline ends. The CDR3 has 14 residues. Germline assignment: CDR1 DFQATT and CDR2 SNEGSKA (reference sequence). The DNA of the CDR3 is TGCAGTGCTAGCAGGACAGTTCTAAACACTGAAGCTTTCTTT. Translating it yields CSASRTVLNTEAFF.

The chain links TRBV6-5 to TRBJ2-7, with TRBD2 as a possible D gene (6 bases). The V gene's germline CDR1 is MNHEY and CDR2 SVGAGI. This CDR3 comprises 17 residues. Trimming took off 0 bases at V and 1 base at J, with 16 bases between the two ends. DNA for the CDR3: TGTGCCAGCAGTTACTCGAGAGTCGGAGGGGTTTCCTACGAGCAGTACTTC. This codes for CASSYSRVGGVSYEQYF.

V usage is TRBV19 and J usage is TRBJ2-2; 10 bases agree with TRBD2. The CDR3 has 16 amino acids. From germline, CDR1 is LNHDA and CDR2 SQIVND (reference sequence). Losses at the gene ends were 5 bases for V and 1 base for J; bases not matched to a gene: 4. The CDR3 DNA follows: TGTGCCAGTAGTGGTTGGACTAGCGGGAACACCGGGGAGCTGTTTTTT. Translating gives CASSGWTSGNTGELFF.

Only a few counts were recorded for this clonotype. CDR3 bases: TGCAGCGTTGCGGGGTTCACAGATACGCAGTATTTT. Its translation: CSVAGFTDTQYF. The rearrangement links TRBV29-1 to TRBJ2-3, with a weak D call TRBD2 (5 bases). Trimming cost V 4 bases and J 2 bases, with 7 bases left between them. The CDR3 loop spans 12 amino acids. Per germline, CDR1 SQVTM and CDR2 ANQGSEA.

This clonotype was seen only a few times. Here the CDR3 reads CASSQVLAGEPGEQYF. The DNA for the CDR3 is TGCGCCAGCAGCCAAGTCCTAGCGGGAGAACCCGGCGAGCAGTACTTC. The chain links TRBV4-1 to TRBJ2-7; 10 nucleotides line up with TRBD2. This CDR3 contains 16 residues. After removal of 1 base from V and 6 bases from J, the junction contained 9 bases not matched to a gene. Per germline, CDR1 MGHRA and CDR2 YSYEKL.

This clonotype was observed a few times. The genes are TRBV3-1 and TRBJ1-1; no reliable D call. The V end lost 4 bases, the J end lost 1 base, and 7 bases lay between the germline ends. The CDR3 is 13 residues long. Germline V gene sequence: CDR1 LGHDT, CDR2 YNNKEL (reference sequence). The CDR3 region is CASSLRWNTEAFF. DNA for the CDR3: TGTGCCAGCAGCCTCCGTTGGAACACTGAAGCTTTCTTT.

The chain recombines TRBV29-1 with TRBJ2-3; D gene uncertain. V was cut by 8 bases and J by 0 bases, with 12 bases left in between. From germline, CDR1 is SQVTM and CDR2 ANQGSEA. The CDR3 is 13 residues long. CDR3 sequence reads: CSLESPSTDTQYF. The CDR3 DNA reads TGCAGCCTCGAATCACCTAGCACAGATACGCAGTATTTT.